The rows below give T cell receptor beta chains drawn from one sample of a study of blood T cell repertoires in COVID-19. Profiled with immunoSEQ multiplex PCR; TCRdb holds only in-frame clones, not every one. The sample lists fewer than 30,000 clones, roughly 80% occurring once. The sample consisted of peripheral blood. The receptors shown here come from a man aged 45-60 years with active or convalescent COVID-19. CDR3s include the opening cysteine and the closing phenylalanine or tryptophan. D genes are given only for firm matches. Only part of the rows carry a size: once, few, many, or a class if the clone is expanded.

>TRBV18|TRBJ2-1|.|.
CASSSTTRSAYNEQFF
TGTGCCAGCTCATCGACGACTAGGAGTGCCTACAATGAGCAGTTCTTC
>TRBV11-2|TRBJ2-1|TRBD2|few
CASSLDEGRARVWANEQFF
TGTGCCAGCAGCTTAGATGAAGGGAGGGCCCGGGTCTGGGCCAATGAGCAGTTCTTC
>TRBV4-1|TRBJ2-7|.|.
CASSQGQGDYEQYF
TGCGCCAGCAGCCAAGGACAAGGGGATTACGAGCAGTACTTC
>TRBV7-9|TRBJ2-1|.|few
CASSSPQGGNEQFF
TGTGCCAGCAGCTCTCCGCAGGGGGGCAATGAGCAGTTCTTC
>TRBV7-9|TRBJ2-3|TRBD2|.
CASAGEGTDTQYF
TGTGCTTCAGCGGGAGAGGGGACAGATACGCAGTATTTT
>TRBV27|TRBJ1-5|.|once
CASSLLGATGQPQHF
TGTGCCAGCAGTTTATTGGGGGCAACGGGGCAGCCCCAGCATTTT
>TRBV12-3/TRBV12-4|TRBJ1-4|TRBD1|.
CASSPGQLQKLFF
TGTGCCAGCAGCCCGGGACAGCTTCAAAAACTGTTTTTT
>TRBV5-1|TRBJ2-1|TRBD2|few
CASSLGLADEQFF
TGCGCCAGCAGCTTGGGACTAGCGGATGAGCAGTTCTTC
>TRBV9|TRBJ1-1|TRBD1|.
CASSVRGQSTEAFF
TGTGCCAGCAGCGTTAGGGGGCAAAGCACTGAAGCTTTCTTT
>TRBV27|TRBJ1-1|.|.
CATFGLRNTEAFF
TGTGCCACCTTTGGGCTCCGGAACACTGAAGCTTTCTTT
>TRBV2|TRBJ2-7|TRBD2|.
CASSDDTSGRDYEQYF
TGTGCCAGCAGTGATGATACTAGCGGGAGGGACTACGAGCAGTACTTC
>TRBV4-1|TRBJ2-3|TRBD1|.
CASSHKPGQGLGDTQYF
TGCGCCAGCAGCCATAAACCGGGACAGGGTTTGGGAGATACGCAGTATTTT
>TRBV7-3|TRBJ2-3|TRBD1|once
CASSGTGGRTDTQYF
TGTGCCAGCAGCGGTACAGGGGGGCGCACAGATACGCAGTATTTT
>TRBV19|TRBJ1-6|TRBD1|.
CASQGDSPLHF
TGTGCCTCACAGGGGGATTCACCCCTCCACTTT
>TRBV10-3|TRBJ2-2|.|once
CAISESKSPTGELFF
TGTGCCATCAGTGAGTCGAAGAGCCCCACCGGGGAGCTGTTTTTT
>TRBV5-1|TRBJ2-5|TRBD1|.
CASCDGTGLQETQYF
TGCGCCTCATGTGACGGGACAGGCCTCCAAGAGACCCAGTACTTC
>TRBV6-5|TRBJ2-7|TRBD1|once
CASRGTGLSFEQYF
TGTGCCAGCAGAGGGACAGGGCTCTCTTTCGAGCAGTACTTC
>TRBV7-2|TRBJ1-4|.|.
CASSPTSLPEKLFF
TGTGCCAGCAGCCCGACTTCGTTACCCGAAAAACTGTTTTTT
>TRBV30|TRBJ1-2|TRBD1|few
CAWSADRGGYTF
TGTGCCTGGAGTGCGGACAGGGGCGGCTACACCTTC
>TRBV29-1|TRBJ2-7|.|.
CSVEVVEALEQYF
TGCAGCGTTGAAGTTGTCGAAGCTTTGGAGCAGTACTTC
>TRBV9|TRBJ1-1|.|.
CASSVQGGGTEAFF
TGTGCCAGCAGCGTCCAGGGAGGGGGCACTGAAGCTTTCTTT
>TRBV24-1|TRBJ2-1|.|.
CATSDLGYGEQFF
TGTGCCACCAGTGACCTCGGTTATGGTGAGCAGTTCTTC
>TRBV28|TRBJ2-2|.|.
CASSLFGATGELFF
TGTGCCAGCAGTTTATTTGGGGCCACCGGGGAGCTGTTTTTT
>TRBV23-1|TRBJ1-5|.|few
CASRTYGGSGFYSNQPQHF
TGCGCCAGCCGCACCTACGGGGGGTCCGGCTTTTATAGCAATCAGCCCCAGCATTTT
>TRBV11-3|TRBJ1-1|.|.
CASRYNPGGRNTEAFF
TGTGCCAGCAGATACAACCCGGGGGGCCGGAACACTGAAGCTTTCTTT
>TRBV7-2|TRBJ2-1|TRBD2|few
CASSYSGGILNEQFF
TGTGCCAGCAGCTATAGCGGGGGGATCCTCAATGAGCAGTTCTTC
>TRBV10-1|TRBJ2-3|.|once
CASSEYSDTQYF
TGCGCCAGCAGTGAGTACTCAGATACGCAGTATTTT
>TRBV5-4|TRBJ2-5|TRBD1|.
CASSQPTGSDQETQYF
TGTGCCAGCAGCCAGCCGACAGGGTCTGACCAAGAGACCCAGTACTTC
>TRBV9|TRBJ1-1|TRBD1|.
CASSAQQGAVTEAFF
TGTGCCAGCAGCGCACAACAGGGGGCTGTCACTGAAGCTTTCTTT
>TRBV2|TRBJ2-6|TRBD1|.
CASSGNRKTGAANVLTF
TGTGCCAGCAGTGGGAACAGAAAGACAGGGGCGGCCAACGTCCTGACTTTC
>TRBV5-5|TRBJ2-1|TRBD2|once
CATRPSLAEYNEQFF
TGTGCCACCCGACCCTCACTAGCGGAATACAATGAGCAGTTCTTC
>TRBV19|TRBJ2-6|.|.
CASSTLRQGGANVLTF
TGTGCCAGTAGTACGCTACGCCAGGGTGGGGCCAACGTCCTGACTTTC
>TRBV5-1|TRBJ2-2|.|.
CASSLRADSYTGELFF
TGCGCCAGCAGCTTGCGGGCAGACAGCTACACCGGGGAGCTGTTTTTT
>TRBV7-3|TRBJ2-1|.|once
CASSPLVSSYNEQFF
TGTGCCAGCAGCCCCTTAGTGAGCTCCTACAATGAGCAGTTCTTC
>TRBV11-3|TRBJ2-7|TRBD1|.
CASRNPVGTGIYEQYF
TGTGCCAGCAGGAACCCTGTCGGGACAGGTATATACGAGCAGTACTTC
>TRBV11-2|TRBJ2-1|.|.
CASSLEGLGLGSYNEQFF
TGTGCCAGCAGCTTAGAAGGGTTGGGGCTAGGGTCCTACAATGAGCAGTTCTTC
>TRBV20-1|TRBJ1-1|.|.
CSAELLRAFF
TGCAGTGCCGAACTACTGAGGGCTTTCTTT
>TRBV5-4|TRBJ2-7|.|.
CASSLILAGSSYEQYF
TGTGCCAGCAGCTTAATCCTGGCGGGGTCCTCCTACGAGCAGTACTTC
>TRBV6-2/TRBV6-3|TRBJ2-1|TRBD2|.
CASSYFTGGDEQFF
TGTGCCAGCAGTTACTTTACGGGGGGGGATGAGCAGTTCTTC
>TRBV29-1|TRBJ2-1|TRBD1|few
CSVGVRDSYNEQFF
TGCAGCGTTGGGGTTAGGGACAGCTACAATGAGCAGTTCTTC